This passage covers 3 T cell receptor beta chains from one sample sequenced in a study of T cells after yellow fever vaccination. MiXCR was run by TCRdb on the 5' RACE reads, yielding one entry per CDR3 protein. The data hold more than 300,000 distinct CDR3 sequences, with approximately 11% observed a single time. Here the sequenced sample was CD4+ T cells sorted from PBMCs, taken 45 days after the yellow fever booster vaccination. All receptors come from a young man who received the YFV17D yellow fever vaccine.

This clonotype turned up a few times. The rearrangement uses TRBV6-6 and TRBJ1-2; D remains ambiguous. The CDR3 contains 14 residues. V was trimmed by 0 bases and J by 8 bases, leaving 13 bases between them. The germline CDR1 and CDR2 sequences are MNHNY and SVGAGI (reference sequence). The CDR3 sequence is CASSYSTSHGGYTF. CDR3 bases: TGTGCCAGCAGTTACTCGACCAGCCACGGGGGCTACACCTTC.

This clonotype occurred many times. The chain is built from TRBV4-3 and TRBJ1-5, with TRBD1 as a possible D gene (6 bases). Deletions cut 0 bases from V and 5 bases from J, with 14 bases between. CDR1 and CDR2 (germline): LGHNA, YSLEER. The CDR3 has 16 amino acids. Here the CDR3 reads CASSQDHGGGYQPQHF. The CDR3 DNA is TGCGCCAGCAGCCAAGATCATGGGGGCGGGTATCAGCCCCAGCATTTT.

This clonotype was seen a handful of times. This chain links TRBV27 with TRBJ2-7; D may be TRBD1 (6 bases). The CDR3 consists of 15 residues. V lost 2 bases to trimming and J lost 6 bases, with 17 bases between them. Germline-derived CDR1 and CDR2 are MNHEY and SMNVEV (reference sequence). As DNA, the CDR3 is TGTGCCAGCAGTTTAACAGGGATCCCCTTTACCGAGCAGTACTTC. Its translation is CASSLTGIPFTEQYF.